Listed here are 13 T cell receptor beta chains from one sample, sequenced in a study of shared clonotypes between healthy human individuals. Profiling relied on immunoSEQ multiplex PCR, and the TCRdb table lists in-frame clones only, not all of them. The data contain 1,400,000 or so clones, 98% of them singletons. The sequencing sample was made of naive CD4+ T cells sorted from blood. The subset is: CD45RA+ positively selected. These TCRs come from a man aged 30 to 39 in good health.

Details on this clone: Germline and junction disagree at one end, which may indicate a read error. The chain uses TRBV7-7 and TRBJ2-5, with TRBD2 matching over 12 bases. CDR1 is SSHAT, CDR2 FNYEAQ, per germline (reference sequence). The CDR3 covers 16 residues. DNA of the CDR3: TGTGCTAGCAGCTCATCTACTAGCGGGAGGCAAGAGACCCAGTACTTC. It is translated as CASSSSTSGRQETQYF. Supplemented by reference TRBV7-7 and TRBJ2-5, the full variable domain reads GAGVSQSPRYKVTKRGQDVTLRCDPISSHATLYWYQQALGQGPEFLTYFNYEAQPDKSGLPSDRFSAERPEGSISTLTIQRTEQRDSAMYRCASSSSTSGRQETQYFGPGTRLLVL.

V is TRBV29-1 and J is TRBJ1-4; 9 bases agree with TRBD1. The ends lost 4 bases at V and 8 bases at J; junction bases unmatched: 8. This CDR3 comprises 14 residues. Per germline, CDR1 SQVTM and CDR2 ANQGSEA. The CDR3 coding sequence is TGCAGCGTTGGAGAGGGGACAGGGAGGGAAAAACTGTTTTTT. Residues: CSVGEGTGREKLFF. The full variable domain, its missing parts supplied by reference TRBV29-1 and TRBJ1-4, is SAVISQKPSRDICQRGTSLTIQCQVDSQVTMMFWYRQQPGQSLTLIATANQGSEATYESGFVIDKFPISRPNLTFSTLTVSNMSPEDSSIYLCSVGEGTGREKLFFGSGTQLSVL.

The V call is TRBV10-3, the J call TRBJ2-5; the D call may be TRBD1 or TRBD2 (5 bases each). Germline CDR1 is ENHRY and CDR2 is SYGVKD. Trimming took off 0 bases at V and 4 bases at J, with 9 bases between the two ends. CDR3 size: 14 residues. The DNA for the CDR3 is TGTGCCATCAGTGAGTCTGGGGGAAGAGAGACCCAGTACTTC. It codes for CAISESGGRETQYF.

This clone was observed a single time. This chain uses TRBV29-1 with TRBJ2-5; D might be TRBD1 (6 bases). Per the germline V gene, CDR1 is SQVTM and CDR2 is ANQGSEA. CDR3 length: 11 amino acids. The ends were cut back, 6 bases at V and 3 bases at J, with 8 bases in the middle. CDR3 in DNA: TGCAGCGTCGACAGGAAAGAGACCCAGTACTTC. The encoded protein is CSVDRKETQYF.

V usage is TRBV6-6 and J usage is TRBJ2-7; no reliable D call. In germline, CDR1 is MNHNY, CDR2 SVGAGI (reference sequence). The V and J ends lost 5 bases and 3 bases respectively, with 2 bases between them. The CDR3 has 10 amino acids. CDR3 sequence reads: CASSNYEQYF. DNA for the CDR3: TGTGCCAGCAGTAACTACGAGCAGTACTTC.

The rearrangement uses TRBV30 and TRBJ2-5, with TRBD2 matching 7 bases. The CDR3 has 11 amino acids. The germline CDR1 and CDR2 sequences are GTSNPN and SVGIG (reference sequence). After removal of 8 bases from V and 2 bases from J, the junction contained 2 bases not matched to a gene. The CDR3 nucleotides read TGTGCCGCCGGGGGGCAAGAGACCCAGTACTTC. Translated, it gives CAAGGQETQYF.

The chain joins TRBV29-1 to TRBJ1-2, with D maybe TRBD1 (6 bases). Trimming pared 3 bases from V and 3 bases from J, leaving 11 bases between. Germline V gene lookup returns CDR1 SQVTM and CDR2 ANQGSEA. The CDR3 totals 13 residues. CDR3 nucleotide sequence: TGCAGCGTTGACTCCAGGGGAGACTATGGCTACACCTTC. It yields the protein CSVDSRGDYGYTF.

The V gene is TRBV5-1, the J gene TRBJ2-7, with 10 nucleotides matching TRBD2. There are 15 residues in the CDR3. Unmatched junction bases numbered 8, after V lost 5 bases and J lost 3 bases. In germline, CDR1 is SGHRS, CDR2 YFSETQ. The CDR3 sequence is CASRFLAGENYEQYF. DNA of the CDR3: TGCGCCAGCAGGTTCCTAGCGGGAGAAAACTACGAGCAGTACTTC.

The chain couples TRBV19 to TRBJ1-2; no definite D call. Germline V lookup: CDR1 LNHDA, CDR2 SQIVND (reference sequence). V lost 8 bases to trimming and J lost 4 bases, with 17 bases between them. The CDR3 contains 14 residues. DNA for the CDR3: TGTGCCAGTTTTTGGGATCCTGGCATCTATGGCTACACCTTC. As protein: CASFWDPGIYGYTF.

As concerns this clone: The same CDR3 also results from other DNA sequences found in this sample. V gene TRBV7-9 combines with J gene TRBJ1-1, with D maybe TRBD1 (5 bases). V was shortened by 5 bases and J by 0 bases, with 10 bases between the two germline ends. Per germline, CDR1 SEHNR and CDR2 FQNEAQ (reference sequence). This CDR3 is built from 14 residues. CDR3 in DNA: TGTGCCAGCAGCCTCAGGGAGTTGAACACTGAAGCTTTCTTT. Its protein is CASSLRELNTEAFF.

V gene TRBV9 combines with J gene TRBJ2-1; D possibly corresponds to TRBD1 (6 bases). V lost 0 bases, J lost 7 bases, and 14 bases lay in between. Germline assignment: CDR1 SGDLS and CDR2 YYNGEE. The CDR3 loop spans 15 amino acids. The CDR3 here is CASSVGGQLFNEQFF. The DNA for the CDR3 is TGTGCCAGCAGCGTAGGCGGACAGCTATTTAATGAGCAGTTCTTC.

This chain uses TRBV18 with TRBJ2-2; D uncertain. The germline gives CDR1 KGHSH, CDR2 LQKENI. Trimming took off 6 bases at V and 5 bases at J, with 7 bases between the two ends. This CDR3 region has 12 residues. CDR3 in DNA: TGTGCCAGCTCGCACGGAACCGGGGAGCTGTTTTTT. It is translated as CASSHGTGELFF.

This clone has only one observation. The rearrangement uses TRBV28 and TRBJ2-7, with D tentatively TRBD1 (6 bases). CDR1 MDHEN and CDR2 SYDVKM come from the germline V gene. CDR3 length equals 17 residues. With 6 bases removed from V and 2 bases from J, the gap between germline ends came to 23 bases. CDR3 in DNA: TGTGCCAGCAGCGATACCCAATTCAGGGGTCCCGCCTACGAGCAGTACTTC. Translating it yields CASSDTQFRGPAYEQYF.